This passage covers 23 T cell receptor beta chains from one sample sequenced in a study of blood T cell repertoires in COVID-19. The table came from immunoSEQ multiplex PCR; TCRdb's copy has only in-frame clones and leaves some out. Seen here are over 30,000 clones, over 70% observed once, and the top ten hold 7.5% to 10%. The source material was peripheral blood. These receptors were obtained from a human donor in a cohort sampled during active COVID-19.

V gene TRBV18 combines with J gene TRBJ2-5; the D gene is possibly TRBD1 (6 bases). V was trimmed by 3 bases and J by 2 bases, leaving 13 bases between them. The CDR3 runs 15 residues. Germline V gene sequence: CDR1 KGHSH, CDR2 LQKENI. CDR3: CASSPPTGRQETQYF. The CDR3 DNA follows: TGTGCCAGCTCACCCCCAACAGGGAGACAAGAGACCCAGTACTTC. Variable domain in full (rest from reference TRBV18 and TRBJ2-5): NAGVMQNPRHLVRRRGQEARLRCSPMKGHSHVYWYRQLPEEGLKFMVYLQKENIIDESGMPKERFSAEFPKEGPSILRIQQVVRGDSAAYFCASSPPTGRQETQYFGPGTRLLVL.

The V call is TRBV24-1, the J call TRBJ2-7; the match to TRBD1 covers 8 bases. The V segment lost 2 bases and the J segment 2 bases; nucleotides outside the gene matches: 4. The CDR3 has 15 amino acids. Germline assignment: CDR1 KGHDR and CDR2 SFDVKD. CDR3 sequence: CATSDSRGQTYEQYF. CDR3 nucleotide sequence: TGTGCCACCAGTGATTCCAGGGGGCAAACCTACGAGCAGTACTTC.

This sequence joins TRBV7-3 and TRBJ2-1, with 10 bases aligning to TRBD2. V gave up 5 bases and J gave up 2 bases; unmatched junction bases: 15. The CDR3 runs 19 residues. CDR1 is SGHTA, CDR2 FQGTGA, per germline. The CDR3 reads CASSPGLAVTNTPYNEQFF. DNA of the CDR3: TGTGCCAGCAGCCCAGGACTAGCGGTCACGAATACCCCCTACAATGAGCAGTTCTTC.

The rearrangement links TRBV29-1 to TRBJ1-1; D is ambiguous. Trimming left V 7 bases short and J 1 base short, with 16 bases between. This CDR3 comprises 14 residues. The germline V gene encodes CDR1 SQVTM and CDR2 ANQGSEA. In DNA, the CDR3 is TGCAGCGCCGGGTTGGTGGTGGGGAACACTGAAGCTTTCTTT. This encodes CSAGLVVGNTEAFF.

V is TRBV5-1 and J is TRBJ2-7; unclear D gene. The CDR3 consists of 13 residues. Germline loops: CDR1 SGHRS, CDR2 YFSETQ. V lost 4 bases, J lost 4 bases, and 12 bases lay in between. The CDR3 protein is CASSLKSAYEQYF. The CDR3 coding sequence is TGCGCCAGCAGCCTAAAATCCGCTTACGAGCAGTACTTC.

The chain is built from TRBV28 and TRBJ2-1, with 10 bases matching TRBD2. CDR3 length equals 16 residues. Unmatched junction bases numbered 5, after V lost 5 bases and J lost 1 base. From germline, CDR1 is MDHEN and CDR2 SYDVKM. The CDR3 loop reads CASSPSGSQSYNEQFF. In nucleotides, the CDR3 is TGTGCCAGCAGTCCTAGCGGGAGTCAATCCTACAATGAGCAGTTCTTC.

The J gene is TRBJ2-5, the V gene TRBV19; 9 nucleotides line up with TRBD2. CDR1 and CDR2 from the germline V gene are LNHDA and SQIVND (reference sequence). V lost 8 bases to trimming and J lost 5 bases; unmatched junction nucleotides: 0. The CDR3 has 11 residues. CDR3 DNA sequence: TGTGCCAGTGCGGGGGGGGAGACCCAGTACTTC. Its translation is CASAGGETQYF.

The rearrangement joins TRBV18 to TRBJ2-2, with D possibly matching TRBD2 (5 bases). The germline V and J ends were trimmed by 5 bases and 6 bases, with 10 bases remaining between them. The CDR3 runs 13 residues. CDR1 is KGHSH and CDR2 is LQKENI in the germline V gene. CDR3: CASSETRAGELFF. Here the CDR3 DNA reads TGTGCCAGCTCAGAGACGCGGGCCGGGGAGCTGTTTTTT. Full variable domain (outside the CDR3, taken from reference TRBV18 and TRBJ2-2): NAGVMQNPRHLVRRRGQEARLRCSPMKGHSHVYWYRQLPEEGLKFMVYLQKENIIDESGMPKERFSAEFPKEGPSILRIQQVVRGDSAAYFCASSETRAGELFFGEGSRLTVL.

V is TRBV7-2 and J is TRBJ2-7, with 10 positions matching TRBD2. With V trimmed by 5 bases and J by 2 bases, 6 bases remained unmatched. Germline CDR1 and CDR2: SGHTA and FQGNSA. This CDR3 has 15 amino acids. The CDR3 nucleotides read TGTGCCAGCAGCCCTCTAGCGGGGGCGACCTACGAGCAGTACTTC. Its translation: CASSPLAGATYEQYF.

The chain combines TRBV9 with TRBJ1-4; 9 positions agree with TRBD1. Trimming cost V 2 bases and J 5 bases; bases outside gene matches: 4. Per the germline V gene, CDR1 is SGDLS and CDR2 is YYNGEE. This CDR3 region has 15 residues. The CDR3 loop is CASSVWTGENEKLFF. CDR3 bases: TGTGCCAGCAGCGTCTGGACAGGGGAAAATGAAAAACTGTTTTTT.

In its sample, this clone was seen a few times. The rearrangement links TRBV7-8 to TRBJ2-7, with 8 bases lining up with TRBD2. Germline V lookup: CDR1 SGHVS, CDR2 FQNEAQ. With V trimmed by 3 bases and J by 3 bases, 7 bases remained unmatched. CDR3 length: 15 residues. CDR3 in DNA: TGTGCCAGCAGCTTCGGTCTAGCGGGTGGCTACGAGCAGTACTTC. Translated, it gives CASSFGLAGGYEQYF.

This chain uses TRBV4-1 with TRBJ2-6; 8 bases match TRBD1. This CDR3 has 18 residues. Germline CDR1 is MGHRA and CDR2 is YSYEKL. Trimming cost V 3 bases and J 2 bases; bases outside gene matches: 9. The CDR3 spells CASSQDRAPFTGANVLTF. The CDR3 nucleotides are TGCGCCAGCAGCCAGGACAGGGCACCATTCACTGGGGCCAACGTCCTGACTTTC.

J is TRBJ2-5 and V is TRBV28; 10 bases match TRBD2. The CDR3 covers 16 residues. Trimming removed 6 bases from V and 0 bases from J; junction bases left unmatched: 7. The germline gives CDR1 MDHEN, CDR2 SYDVKM. Here the CDR3 reads CASSLSGGFDQETQYF. The CDR3 bases are TGTGCCAGCAGCCTTAGCGGGGGGTTTGACCAAGAGACCCAGTACTTC. The variable domain in full, with the rest retrieved from reference TRBV28 and TRBJ2-5, is DVKVTQSSRYLVKRTGEKVFLECVQDMDHENMFWYRQDPGLGLRLIYFSYDVKMKEKGDIPEGYSVSREKKERFSLILESASTNQTSMYLCASSLSGGFDQETQYFGPGTRLLVL.

The CDR3 nucleotides read TGCGCCAGCAGCCAAGTCCCCTTCGGGGGAGAAGAGACCCAGTACTTC. Its protein is CASSQVPFGGEETQYF. The genes are TRBV4-1 and TRBJ2-5; D might be TRBD2 (6 bases). Germline V lookup: CDR1 MGHRA, CDR2 YSYEKL. CDR3 length equals 16 residues. The V end was cut by 1 base, the J end by 3 bases, with 15 bases between.

The chain combines TRBV19 with TRBJ2-5, with D perhaps TRBD2 (5 bases). Trimming left V 5 bases short and J 1 base short, with 14 bases between. The CDR3 spans 15 residues. From germline, CDR1 is LNHDA and CDR2 SQIVND (reference sequence). For the CDR3, the DNA is TGTGCCAGTAGTCTTGCCCGAAGCGGCCAAGAGACCCAGTACTTC. Its translation: CASSLARSGQETQYF.

This chain joins TRBV27 and TRBJ2-2; D is unclear. Deletions cut 3 bases from V and 2 bases from J, with 10 bases between. The CDR3 spans 15 residues. Germline-derived CDR1 and CDR2 are MNHEY and SMNVEV (reference sequence). The CDR3 is CASSFGYRNTGELFF. The CDR3 nucleotides read TGTGCCAGCAGTTTTGGTTACAGAAACACCGGGGAGCTGTTTTTT.

The J gene is TRBJ2-7, the V gene TRBV2, with D maybe TRBD1 (6 bases). The CDR3 runs 13 residues. Germline V gene data show CDR1 as SNHLY and CDR2 as FYNNEI. Trimming removed 10 bases at V and 0 bases at J, with 13 bases between. The CDR3 is CATTGTISYEQYF. In DNA, the CDR3 is TGTGCCACGACAGGCACAATCTCCTACGAGCAGTACTTC.

The CDR3 is CAWSVRDRDINQPQHF. CDR3 DNA sequence: TGTGCCTGGAGTGTACGGGACAGGGATATCAATCAGCCCCAGCATTTT. V usage is TRBV30 and J usage is TRBJ1-5; 9 bases map to TRBD1. The germline CDR1 and CDR2 sequences are GTSNPN and SVGIG (reference sequence). This CDR3 is 16 amino acids long. J lost 3 bases, V lost 0 bases, and 6 bases had no gene match. Complete variable domain (other parts from reference TRBV30 and TRBJ1-5): SQTIHQWPATLVQPVGSPLSLECTVEGTSNPNLYWYRQAAGRGLQLLFYSVGIGQISSEVPQNLSASRPQDRQFILSSKKLLLSDSGFYLCAWSVRDRDINQPQHFGDGTRLSIL.

V is TRBV7-9 and J is TRBJ1-1; D unresolved. Trimming removed 2 bases at V and 5 bases at J, with 18 bases between. This CDR3 has 16 residues. Germline V gene lookup returns CDR1 SEHNR and CDR2 FQNEAQ (reference sequence). The DNA of the CDR3 is TGTGCCAGCAGCTTACACTTACCGGGTTCCTCGACTGAAGCTTTCTTT. This gives the protein CASSLHLPGSSTEAFF. Full variable domain (remainder filled in from reference TRBV7-9 and TRBJ1-1): DTGVSQNPRHKITKRGQNVTFRCDPISEHNRLYWYRQTLGQGPEFLTYFQNEAQLEKSRLLSDRFSAERPKGSFSTLEIQRTEQGDSAMYLCASSLHLPGSSTEAFFGQGTRLTVV.

The V call is TRBV7-3, the J call TRBJ1-2; 7 nucleotides agree with TRBD1. J lost 8 bases, V lost 8 bases, and 17 bases had no gene match. The CDR3 covers 15 residues. The germline V gene has CDR1 SGHTA and CDR2 FQGTGA. The CDR3 here is CASSPQGGDVLGYTF. The CDR3 nucleotides read TGTGCCAGCTCCCCCCAGGGGGGAGATGTTTTGGGCTACACCTTC. The full variable domain, completed using reference TRBV7-3 and TRBJ1-2, is GAGVSQTPSNKVTEKGKYVELRCDPISGHTALYWYRQSLGQGPEFLIYFQGTGAADDSGLPNDRFFAVRPEGSVSTLKIQRTERGDSAVYLCASSPQGGDVLGYTFGSGTRLTVV.

V gene TRBV7-2 combines with J gene TRBJ2-5, with D possibly being TRBD1 (6 bases). The CDR3 has 14 amino acids. Germline V gene lookup returns CDR1 SGHTA and CDR2 FQGNSA. Deletions cut 3 bases from V and 4 bases from J, with 12 bases between. CDR3 DNA: TGTGCCAGCAGCTTCTCGACAGGATCAGAGACCCAGTACTTC. Its protein product is CASSFSTGSETQYF.

J is TRBJ2-6 and V is TRBV27; 7 nucleotides align to TRBD2. CDR3 size: 16 residues. Germline V lookup: CDR1 MNHEY, CDR2 SMNVEV (reference sequence). V gave up 5 bases and J gave up 3 bases; unmatched junction bases: 7. CDR3 DNA: TGTGCCAGCAGTCTGGCGGGAGAGGGTGGGGCCAACGTCCTGACTTTC. It translates to CASSLAGEGGANVLTF.

The CDR3 nucleotides read TGTGCCAGCAGTTCTACTGGTTTGCTCCGGTACTTC. Translating gives CASSSTGLLRYF. This chain joins TRBV6-2 or TRBV6-3 and TRBJ2-5, with D hard to call. Between the trimmed V and J ends, which lost 4 bases and 13 bases, there was a span of 16 bases. The CDR3 length is 12 residues. Germline V gene lookup returns CDR1 MNHEY and CDR2 SVGEGT.